This entry concerns a single TCR beta chain. Its antigen is not identified. PCR used 60 Vbeta primers and 13 Jbeta primers. Data came from immunoSEQ multiplex PCR; TCRdb stores just in-frame clones and leaves some out. The sample holds about 190,000 clones; 70% to 75% are singletons and the top ten take about 4.4%. These data belong to a study of cytomegalovirus exposure and HLA in healthy donors. Looking at the study overall: The roughly 100 million unique TCR beta sequences, from about 190 million T cells, were found by an earlier analysis. Around 76% of 350 to 400 genotyped donors fell in the Caucasian-associated ancestry cluster. General study points: It was in a later analysis that TCR association rates were seen to vary by HLA locus, highest for DRB1 and lowest for HLA-C.

This CDR3 is 15 amino acids long. Germline V gene data show CDR1 as SGHRS and CDR2 as YFSETQ. Trimming took 4 bases from V and 5 from J; bases not matched to a gene: 6. The clonotype comes from a man aged 30-40 years in good health and CMV-seropositive. Source material: PBMCs. J is TRBJ2-2 and V is TRBV5-1, with TRBD1 matching 9 bases. This CDR3 reads CASSRGQGGTGELFF. The DNA for the CDR3 is TGCGCCAGCAGCCGGGGACAGGGAGGAACCGGGGAGCTGTTTTTT.